Listed here are 31 T cell receptor beta chains from one sample, sequenced in a study of cytomegalovirus exposure and HLA in healthy donors. PCR was performed using 60 Vbeta and 13 Jbeta primers. TCRdb keeps only in-frame clones here, not all; method: immunoSEQ multiplex PCR. The sample shows 70,000 to 100,000 clones, around 67% of them seen only once. The specimen sequenced was PBMCs. Receptor source: a woman aged 45-60 years in good health and CMV-seropositive.

The chain carries TRBV6-1 and TRBJ1-1; 12 bases agree with TRBD1. The CDR3 has 15 amino acids. Germline V gene data show CDR1 as MNHNS and CDR2 as SASEGT. The V segment lost 3 bases and the J segment 6 bases; nucleotides outside the gene matches: 5. CDR3 residues: CASSDPGTGGSEAFF. The CDR3 DNA reads as TGTGCCAGCAGTGACCCCGGGACAGGGGGCTCTGAAGCTTTCTTT.

The chain couples TRBV7-8 to TRBJ2-1; D is perhaps TRBD2 (7 bases). Germline-derived CDR1 and CDR2 are SGHVS and FQNEAQ. With 5 bases removed from V and 6 bases from J, the gap between germline ends came to 17 bases. The CDR3 extends over 15 amino acids. DNA for the CDR3: TGTGCCAGCAGCCGTGGAGGGGGGGCCGGCAATGAGCAGTTCTTC. It yields the protein CASSRGGGAGNEQFF.

The chain joins TRBV27 to TRBJ2-5; 16 bases align to TRBD2. Germline values: CDR1 MNHEY, CDR2 SMNVEV (reference sequence). There are 18 residues in the CDR3. The ends lost 8 bases at V and 1 base at J; junction bases unmatched: 10. CDR3 in DNA: TGTGCCAGCGCCCCCGGGACTAGCGGGGGGGTAGGCCAAGAGACCCAGTACTTC. Encoded protein: CASAPGTSGGVGQETQYF.

In this sample, this clone turned up once. The rearrangement uses TRBV10-3 and TRBJ1-1; a possible D gene is TRBD1 (6 bases). The CDR3 contains 13 residues. Germline CDR1 is ENHRY and CDR2 is SYGVKD. V lost 6 bases, J lost 7 bases, and 15 bases lay in between. Written as DNA, the CDR3 is TGTGCCATCAGATCCGGGGGGCGTGATGAAGCTTTCTTT. Protein product: CAIRSGGRDEAFF.

V gene TRBV4-1 combines with J gene TRBJ1-2; D remains unclear. V was shortened by 2 bases and J by 2 bases, with 15 bases between the two germline ends. CDR3 length: 16 amino acids. CDR1 MGHRA and CDR2 YSYEKL come from the germline V gene. The CDR3 protein is CASSQSSWGDNYGYTF. The CDR3 coding sequence is TGCGCCAGCAGCCAATCGAGCTGGGGAGACAACTATGGCTACACCTTC.

The chain joins TRBV30 to TRBJ1-2; D remains unclear. CDR3 size: 12 residues. Germline CDR1 and CDR2: GTSNPN and SVGIG (reference sequence). V was trimmed by 1 base and J by 2 bases, leaving 5 bases between them. CDR3 nucleotides: TGTGCCTGGAGTGGAGGGAACTATGGCTACACCTTC. Amino acids: CAWSGGNYGYTF.

This clone was detected a few times. The CDR3 coding sequence is TGTGCCAGCAGCTTGGCCTGGGACATCCTACAAGAGACCCAGTACTTC. Residues: CASSLAWDILQETQYF. The chain employs TRBV5-6 and TRBJ2-5; a possible D gene is TRBD1 (6 bases). The V gene's germline CDR1 is SGHDT and CDR2 YYEEEE. The V end was cut by 0 bases, the J end by 2 bases, with 14 bases between. CDR3 size: 16 residues.

This clone turned up a few times. The CDR3 coding sequence is TGTGCCAGCAGCCAAGGGGGACAGGGAGGCACTGAAGCTTTCTTT. Residues: CASSQGGQGGTEAFF. The chain has TRBV4-2 and TRBJ1-1, with 9 bases that match TRBD1. The CDR3 is made up of 15 amino acids. Unmatched junction bases numbered 4, after V lost 1 base and J lost 4 bases. CDR1 and CDR2 (germline): LGHNA, YNFKEQ.

CDR3 bases: TGTGCCAGCAGCCCAGGACAGGGGACTAACTATGGCTACACCTTC. Amino acids: CASSPGQGTNYGYTF. V gene TRBV11-2 combines with J gene TRBJ1-2, with 9 positions matching TRBD1. V shed 5 bases, J shed 0 bases, and the junction held 4 bases outside the gene matches. In germline, CDR1 is SGHAT, CDR2 FQNNGV. The CDR3 has 15 residues.

The V gene is TRBV23-1, the J gene TRBJ2-1; D possibly corresponds to TRBD2 (7 bases). TRBV23-1 is an open reading frame, and its role is uncertain. CDR3 length: 15 amino acids. V gave up 3 bases and J gave up 5 bases, with 14 bases separating them. CDR3 amino acids: CASSQGGGQHNEQFF. The CDR3 DNA reads as TGCGCCAGCAGTCAGGGGGGGGGACAACACAATGAGCAGTTCTTC.

The chain joins TRBV7-2 to TRBJ2-1, with 10 bases lining up with TRBD2. The CDR3 is 14 residues long. Looked up from germline, CDR1 is SGHTA and CDR2 is FQGNSA. V shed 4 bases and J 5 bases; nucleotides not matched to a gene: 2. This CDR3 reads CASSYGLADNEQFF. The CDR3 nucleotides read TGTGCCAGCAGCTACGGACTAGCGGACAATGAGCAGTTCTTC.

V gene TRBV6-1 combines with J gene TRBJ1-2, with TRBD1 matching 9 bases. This CDR3 contains 20 residues. Germline loops: CDR1 MNHNS, CDR2 SASEGT. V dropped 3 bases and J dropped 2; count of bases not matched to a gene: 19. The CDR3 DNA is TGTGCCAGCAGTGACCCGGACAGGGGAGGACTCGGGGGGATGAACTATGGCTACACCTTC. It yields the protein CASSDPDRGGLGGMNYGYTF.

The chain is built from TRBV30 and TRBJ2-5, with TRBD1 as a possible D gene (5 bases). The CDR3 has 13 amino acids. Per germline, CDR1 GTSNPN and CDR2 SVGIG (reference sequence). Trimming removed 0 bases at V and 1 base at J, with 6 bases between. The CDR3 nucleotides are TGTGCCTGGAGTGTACAGGCCCAAGAGACCCAGTACTTC. This sequence encodes CAWSVQAQETQYF.

The CDR3 DNA sequence: TGTGCCAGCAGTTACGCCAGGGGGCACGAGCAGTACGTC. Translated, it gives CASSYARGHEQYV. The genes are TRBV6-5 and TRBJ2-7; 8 bases match TRBD1. V gave up 2 bases and J gave up 5 bases; unmatched junction bases: 2. Looked up from germline, CDR1 is MNHEY and CDR2 is SVGAGI. The CDR3 is 13 residues long.

The V call is TRBV21-1, the J call TRBJ2-5; the table's D call of TRBD2 was not tested on the DNA. TRBV21-1 constitutes a pseudogene. This CDR3 spans 15 amino acids. CDR3: CASSPSQRHKETQYF. CDR3 coding DNA: TGTGCCAGCAGCCCGAGCCAGCGGCACAAAGAGACCCAGTACTTC.

This CDR3 is CASSSISGQPDEKLFF. CDR3 nucleotides: TGTGCCAGCAGCTCCATATCGGGACAGCCCGATGAAAAACTGTTTTTT. The chain recombines TRBV7-6 with TRBJ1-4; 7 nucleotides match TRBD1. Germline V CDR1 and CDR2: SGHVS, FNYEAQ. The CDR3 sequence is 16 residues long. V lost 4 bases, J lost 6 bases, and 11 bases stayed unmatched.

The chain uses TRBV28 and TRBJ2-5; maybe TRBD1 (6 bases). The ends were cut back, 5 bases at V and 1 base at J, with 17 bases in the middle. The germline V gene encodes CDR1 MDHEN and CDR2 SYDVKM. This CDR3 is 16 amino acids long. This chain's CDR3 is CASSSGLGGIQETQYF. CDR3 sequence (DNA): TGTGCCAGCAGTAGCGGTCTTGGGGGCATCCAAGAGACCCAGTACTTC.

The V and J genes are TRBV5-4 and TRBJ2-1; 10 bases are shared with TRBD2. The J segment lost 4 bases and the V segment lost 4 bases, leaving 5 bases of the junction unmatched. The germline gives CDR1 SGHNT, CDR2 YYREEE (reference sequence). This CDR3 spans 15 amino acids. CDR3 loop: CASSTGTSVYNEQFF. The CDR3, as DNA: TGTGCCAGCAGCACCGGGACTAGCGTGTACAATGAGCAGTTCTTC.

The chain recombines TRBV9 with TRBJ1-2; weak D call: TRBD1 (5 bases). The CDR3 is made up of 12 amino acids. Germline V gives CDR1 SGDLS, CDR2 YYNGEE. The V and J ends lost 1 base and 5 bases respectively, with 6 bases between them. This chain's CDR3 is CASSVTGYGYTF. CDR3 in DNA: TGTGCCAGCAGCGTAACAGGATATGGCTACACCTTC. Variable domain in full (rest from reference TRBV9 and TRBJ1-2): DSGVTQTPKHLITATGQRVTLRCSPRSGDLSVYWYQQSLDQGLQFLIQYYNGEERAKGNILERFSAQQFPDLHSELNLSSLELGDSALYFCASSVTGYGYTFGSGTRLTVV.

In this sample, this clone turned up a few times. The V gene is TRBV19, the J gene TRBJ2-1; the match to TRBD1 covers 10 bases. The germline V gene has CDR1 LNHDA and CDR2 SQIVND (reference sequence). V lost 3 bases and J lost 6; bases outside the gene matches: 8. The CDR3 is 16 residues long. CDR3 DNA: TGTGCCAGTAGTATTCAAGGGGACAGGGGAGGCAATGAGCAGTTCTTC. It encodes CASSIQGDRGGNEQFF.

This chain's CDR3 is CASSEEEGSEQYF. The CDR3 DNA reads as TGTGCCAGCAGTGAAGAGGAGGGCTCCGAGCAGTACTTC. The V call is TRBV6-5, the J call TRBJ2-7; a weak D match, TRBD2 (6 bases). The CDR3 length is 13 residues. V lost 5 bases, J lost 6 bases, and 14 bases lay in between. Germline loops: CDR1 MNHEY, CDR2 SVGAGI.

The table lists this clone with a few counts. The rearrangement uses TRBV28 and TRBJ2-3; D is perhaps TRBD1 (5 bases). Trimming left V 8 bases short and J 2 bases short, with 17 bases between. This CDR3 contains 15 residues. Germline V gene data show CDR1 as MDHEN and CDR2 as SYDVKM. CDR3 amino acids: CASHQRRQYTDTQYF. The DNA of the CDR3 is TGTGCCAGCCACCAACGGCGACAGTACACAGATACGCAGTATTTT.

The CDR3 protein is CASTARTGSNQPQHF. DNA for the CDR3: TGTGCCAGCACGGCTCGGACAGGGAGCAATCAGCCCCAGCATTTT. This sequence joins TRBV28 and TRBJ1-5; TRBD1 matches at 8 bases. After removal of 7 bases from V and 1 base from J, the junction contained 6 bases not matched to a gene. The CDR3 consists of 15 residues. From germline, CDR1 is MDHEN and CDR2 SYDVKM. The full variable domain, completed using reference TRBV28 and TRBJ1-5, is DVKVTQSSRYLVKRTGEKVFLECVQDMDHENMFWYRQDPGLGLRLIYFSYDVKMKEKGDIPEGYSVSREKKERFSLILESASTNQTSMYLCASTARTGSNQPQHFGDGTRLSIL.

As regards this clone: A junction end diverges from the germline sequence, so it may reflect a read error. This sample also contains other DNA sequences that code for the same CDR3. V is TRBV28 and J is TRBJ1-1; 7 nucleotides align to TRBD1. Germline V gene data show CDR1 as MDHEN and CDR2 as SYDVKM. The CDR3 contains 13 residues. The CDR3 DNA reads TGCGCCAGCAAGGGGGCGTGGGACACTGAAGCTTTCTTT. It translates to CASKGAWDTEAFF.

V gene TRBV6-5 combines with J gene TRBJ2-7; D ambiguous. From germline, CDR1 is MNHEY and CDR2 SVGAGI. The CDR3 sequence is 13 residues long. V shed 2 bases and J shed 6 bases, with 11 bases lying between them. The CDR3 sequence is CASSYDRVGEQYV. DNA of the CDR3: TGTGCCAGCAGTTACGATCGCGTGGGCGAGCAGTACGTC.

The chain employs TRBV27 and TRBJ2-4; TRBD1 aligns across 11 bases. The V and J ends lost 2 bases and 10 bases, in that order; junction bases with no gene match: 4. This CDR3 contains 14 residues. The germline CDR1 and CDR2 sequences are MNHEY and SMNVEV (reference sequence). CDR3 sequence: CASSLGQGAIIQYF. Here the CDR3 DNA reads TGTGCCAGCAGTTTAGGACAGGGGGCGATTATTCAGTACTTC.

This clone was detected only a few times. This chain links TRBV30 with TRBJ1-1; TRBD1 might be the D (5 bases). The CDR3 is made up of 16 amino acids. Germline CDR1 GTSNPN, CDR2 SVGIG (reference sequence). The V end lost 0 bases, the J end lost 7 bases, and 21 bases lay between the germline ends. The DNA of the CDR3 is TGTGCCTGGAGTGTTCCGGGCAGCCGCGGGGCGGTTGAAGCTTTCTTT. This sequence encodes CAWSVPGSRGAVEAFF.

The gene calls are TRBV4-1 and TRBJ2-5; perhaps TRBD2 as D (6 bases). CDR3 length: 13 amino acids. V lost 4 bases to trimming and J lost 5 bases, with 11 bases between them. Germline-derived CDR1 and CDR2 are MGHRA and YSYEKL. The CDR3: CASSRDSRETQYF. The CDR3 DNA sequence: TGCGCCAGCAGCCGGGACTCCAGGGAGACCCAGTACTTC.

In this sample, this clone turned up a few times. The chain employs TRBV27 and TRBJ1-3; D is perhaps TRBD1 (5 bases). V was cut by 6 bases and J by 0 bases, with 9 bases left in between. Germline-derived CDR1 and CDR2 are MNHEY and SMNVEV (reference sequence). This CDR3 spans 14 amino acids. The CDR3 bases are TGTGCCAGCAGCAGGGAGGGCTCTGGAAACACCATATATTTT. It encodes CASSREGSGNTIYF.

The rearrangement links TRBV6-1 to TRBJ2-1; 8 bases match TRBD1. Germline lookup yields CDR1 MNHNS and CDR2 SASEGT. There are 14 residues in the CDR3. V was pared by 7 bases and J by 0 bases, with 2 bases of the junction left unmatched. For the CDR3, the DNA is TGTGCCAGCAAGGACAGGGTCTCCTACAATGAGCAGTTCTTC. Amino acid sequence: CASKDRVSYNEQFF.

The J gene is TRBJ1-3, the V gene TRBV6-5; 7 bases align to TRBD1. V shed 9 bases, J shed 5 bases, and the junction held 10 bases outside the gene matches. The CDR3 is made up of 14 amino acids. Germline values: CDR1 MNHEY, CDR2 SVGAGI. The CDR3 region has the DNA TGTGCCAGTACCGAGGGCAGGGGGAGAAACACCATATATTTT. Translated: CASTEGRGRNTIYF.